The TCR beta chain described here comes from a study of shared clonotypes between healthy human individuals. CDR1 SQVTM and CDR2 ANQGSEA come from the germline V gene. V lost 3 bases and J 6 bases, leaving 5 bases between the germline ends. There are 10 residues in the CDR3. Clones were sequenced by immunoSEQ multiplex PCR, and TCRdb holds only the in-frame ones, with some missing. The table lists roughly 2,300,000 clones, about 90% of them singletons. Source material: naive CD4+ T cells from PBMCs. Subset defined: CD45RA+ positively selected. The chain has TRBV29-1 and TRBJ1-2; unclear D gene. The clonotype was recovered from a man aged 18 to 30 in good health. Some clones in this sample may be carry-over from other donors' samples. The CDR3 reads CSVDADGYTF. The CDR3 nucleotides read TGCAGCGTTGATGCGGATGGCTACACCTTC.